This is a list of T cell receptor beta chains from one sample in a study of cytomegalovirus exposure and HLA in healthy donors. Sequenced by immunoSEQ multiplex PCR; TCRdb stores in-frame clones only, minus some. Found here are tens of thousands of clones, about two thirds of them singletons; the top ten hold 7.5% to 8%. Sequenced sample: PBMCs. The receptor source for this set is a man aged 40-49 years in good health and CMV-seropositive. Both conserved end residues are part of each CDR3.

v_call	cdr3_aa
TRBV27	CASSLLGEGNTIYF
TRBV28	CASSAGLTRGAQHF
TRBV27	CASSFSRNTEAFF
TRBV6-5	CATQNLGQLHREQYF
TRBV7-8	CASSVGQIPLRNTEAFF
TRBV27	CASSLGQGSYEQYF
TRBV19	CASTEGFNYGYTF
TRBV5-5	CASSLGRGHDSNQPQHF
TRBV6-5	CASSYSGAGEGYEQYF
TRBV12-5	CASGFLRGQGRDEQYF
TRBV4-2	CASSQSAGGRRANEQYF
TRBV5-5	CASSRSDGNSYEQYF
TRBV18	CASSSTAGYHTSTDTQYF
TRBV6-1	CASSPDRARNEQYF
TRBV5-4	CASSLGQGSTDTQYF
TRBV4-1	CASSQALEGYEQYF
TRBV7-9	CASSLEQGVSPSNQPQHF
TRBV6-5	CASSHSTGPYGYTF
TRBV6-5	CASRQQGTYEQYF
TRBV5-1	CASSLTSGPPGELFF